The rows below give T cell receptor beta chains drawn from one sample of a study of blood T cell repertoires in COVID-19. TCRdb's copy holds only in-frame clones and misses some; the assay was immunoSEQ multiplex PCR. The sample carries about 50,000 clones, 75% to 90% recorded once. The sample consisted of peripheral blood. Every receptor here comes from a woman aged 55-70 years with COVID-19, enrolled during active disease. Both conserved end residues are part of each CDR3. Fields, in order: V gene, clone size, J gene, D gene, CDR3 protein, CDR3 DNA. The D gene is left open where the match is weak. Not every row has a clone size; where given, it reads once, few, many or a size class.

>TRBV6-6|NA|TRBJ1-2|TRBD1
CASKSRKVGTVYGYTF
TGTGCCAGCAAGTCAAGGAAGGTGGGGACAGTCTATGGCTACACCTTC
>TRBV2|once|TRBJ1-6|NA
CASSAELSPLHF
TGTGCCAGCAGCGCGGAGCTTTCACCCCTCCACTTT
>TRBV28|few|TRBJ1-5|NA
CASSPTGNQPQHF
TGTGCCAGCAGTCCCACAGGCAATCAGCCCCAGCATTTT
>TRBV3-1/TRBV3-2|NA|TRBJ2-7|TRBD2
CASGGTSSTNLYF
TGTGCCAGCGGCGGGACTAGCTCTACCAACTTGTACTTC
>TRBV19|NA|TRBJ1-1|TRBD1
CASSYRGAEAFF
TGTGCCAGTAGTTACAGGGGCGCTGAAGCTTTCTTT
>TRBV5-5|NA|TRBJ2-7|NA
CASSFRGFEPYEQYF
TGTGCCAGCAGCTTTCGGGGTTTTGAACCCTACGAGCAGTACTTC
>TRBV2|NA|TRBJ2-3|NA
CASSERIGAGTDTQYF
TGTGCCAGCAGTGAACGGATAGGGGCGGGCACAGATACGCAGTATTTT
>TRBV11-2|NA|TRBJ2-7|NA
CASSFVRGTYEQYF
TGTGCCAGCAGCTTCGTCCGGGGGACCTACGAGCAGTACTTC
>TRBV7-9|NA|TRBJ1-3|NA
CASRGGAGNTIYF
TGTGCCAGCCGGGGGGGAGCTGGAAACACCATATATTTT
>TRBV6-2/TRBV6-3|NA|TRBJ2-4|NA
CASSELGIQYF
TGTGCCAGCAGTGAGCTTGGCATTCAGTACTTC
>TRBV6-5|NA|TRBJ2-1|TRBD2
CASRSTSGGDEQFF
TGTGCCAGCAGATCGACTAGCGGGGGTGATGAGCAGTTCTTC